Sequencing of this TCR beta chain was carried out in a study of graft-versus-host responses after intestinal transplantation. For the study at large: Every recipient had anti-thymocyte globulin induction and around three years of tacrolimus plus steroids. Findings and caveats of the study: There were GvH clones found in recipient marrow, and some of them appeared first in ileum or blood.

Germline trimming cut 0 bases from V and 4 bases from J; bases unmatched to any gene: 2. CDR1 is MNHEY, CDR2 SVGAGI, per germline. The CDR3 is 15 residues long. Co-plating was performed using roughly 200,000 CFSE-labeled responder cells and roughly 200,000 irradiated, violet-dye-labeled stimulator cells. Some clones are missing from TCRdb's copy, which holds only in-frame ones; the method was immunoSEQ multiplex PCR. Here the sample spans roughly 1,800 clones, roughly 40% being singletons. Source: alloreactive CD8+ T cells from a mixed lymphocyte reaction culture, taken before transplantation. Sample subset: CFSE-low proliferating T cells sorted from roughly six-day pre-transplant mixed lymphocyte reaction (GvH or HvG direction). V usage is TRBV6-5 and J usage is TRBJ1-1; 10 bases agree with TRBD1. This clonotype was obtained from a human patient who was an organ donor for intestinal transplantation. Here the CDR3 DNA reads TGTGCCAGCAGTTACTCCCGGACAGGGGGCACTGAAGCTTTCTTT. This sequence encodes CASSYSRTGGTEAFF.